These 4 T cell receptor beta chains share one sample of origin, sequenced in a study of T cell responses to AZD1222 COVID-19 vaccine. Here immunoSEQ multiplex PCR was the method, and the copy in TCRdb shows in-frame clones only, minus some. The table lists 110,000 to 150,000 clones, just under 95% of them singletons. The sequences come from peripheral blood, collected on day 0 of AZD1222 vaccination. These receptors came from an adult in good health.

J is TRBJ2-1 and V is TRBV5-1; TRBD2 matches 9 bases. V lost 0 bases, J lost 5 bases, and 6 bases stayed unmatched. Germline V gene lookup returns CDR1 SGHRS and CDR2 YFSETQ. This CDR3 is built from 16 residues. The CDR3 here is CASSLAPTSGNNEQFF. CDR3 bases: TGCGCCAGCAGCTTGGCCCCGACTAGCGGAAACAATGAGCAGTTCTTC.

Comment on this clone: The same CDR3 can be traced to other DNA sequences in this sample. The chain links TRBV2 to TRBJ2-2; D not resolved. Germline CDR1 and CDR2: SNHLY and FYNNEI. The V end was cut by 1 base, the J end by 4 bases, with 7 bases between. The CDR3 totals 14 residues. This chain's CDR3 is CASSEGRGTGELFF. In DNA, the CDR3 is TGTGCCAGCAGTGAAGGACGAGGCACCGGGGAGCTGTTTTTT.

The gene calls are TRBV27 and TRBJ2-7; no reliable D call. Germline CDR1 reads MNHEY; CDR2 reads SMNVEV (reference sequence). V lost 5 bases, J lost 1 base, and 12 bases lay in between. The CDR3 is 14 residues long. CDR3 bases: TGTGCCAGCAGTCTCCATTCAGAGTCCTACGAGCAGTACTTC. Protein: CASSLHSESYEQYF.

The J gene is TRBJ1-2, the V gene TRBV6-5, with 8 bases that match TRBD1. The V segment lost 7 bases and the J segment 8 bases; nucleotides outside the gene matches: 9. CDR3 length: 13 amino acids. Germline CDR1 is MNHEY and CDR2 is SVGAGI. The CDR3 region is CASTDRGLGGYTF. The CDR3, as DNA: TGTGCCAGCACCGACAGGGGATTGGGGGGCTACACCTTC.